This TCR beta chain appears in the sequencing data of a study of CD8+ T cells in alopecia areata. Whole-study results and caveats: Sequenced scalp T cells also include alphabeta T cells resident in normal skin. It was lesional scalp, especially alopecia totalis/universalis, that showed higher clonality than normal scalp. Many expanded lesional clones persisted during tofacitinib (in both scalp and blood).

Documented treatment: oral pan-JAK inhibitor, 5-10 mg twice daily. TCR sequencing used cDNA made by reverse transcription of extracted RNA. Data came from immunoSEQ multiplex PCR; TCRdb stores just in-frame clones and leaves some out. The sample comprises about 140,000 clones, roughly 86% of which are singletons, and around 13% rests with the top ten. The CDR3 length is 15 residues. V lost 7 bases and J lost 4; bases outside the gene matches: 11. Comments on this clone: Its antigen is unknown.

The origin of this receptor is a human donor with alopecia areata. V and J are TRBV23-1 and TRBJ2-5, with 8 bases matching TRBD1. TRBV23-1 is an ORF; its function is uncertain. The specimen comprised CD8+ T cells sorted from blood, sampled at week 4, from a patient treated with tofacitinib. Here the CDR3 DNA reads TGCGCCAGCAATCGGACCCCGGGACAGGCAGAGACCCAGTACTTC. Its translation is CASNRTPGQAETQYF.